The subject of this entry is one TCR beta chain. It lacks a known antigen. Base quality data are lacking; no much larger clone is found one base away. The trial excluded patients who had a history of autoimmune disease or who were on systemic immunosuppression. Peripheral blood for TCR sequencing was collected from all dose cohorts at baseline, on cycle 4 day 1, and on cycle 7 day 1. Samples were obtained from an open-label, multicenter, first-in-human phase I dose-escalation trial of ivuxolimab. The trial enrolled adults with locally advanced or metastatic head and neck squamous cell, hepatocellular, melanoma or renal cell carcinoma. CD4+ and CD8+ T cells were sorted separately from peripheral blood before TCR sequencing. To sequence the TCRbeta CDR3 region, genomic DNA was isolated from the sorted cells. The immunoSEQ Assay was used to sequence the TCRbeta CDR3 regions. TCRdb provides this immuneACCESS table in a form limited to in-frame rearrangements. Some clones are lacking; in checked studies, under half of them reflect an unresolved V gene, and why the rest are absent is not known. For this sample the table gives about 62,000 clones, of which around 74% were detected only once. The leading ten clones occupy 9.5% to 13% of the sample.

These data come from a study of OX40 agonist ivuxolimab in advanced cancers. Background on the whole study: The costimulatory receptor OX40 (CD134) was targeted by ivuxolimab, a fully human IgG2 agonistic monoclonal antibody. A male proportion of nearly 85% and a mean age of roughly 58 years, ranging from roughly 20 to 80, were recorded for the dose-escalation cohort. Intravenous ivuxolimab was administered to patients every 2 weeks at six dose levels: 0.01, 0.1, 0.3, 1.5, 3 and 10 mg/kg. The paper reports the monotherapy dose-escalation portion (N = 52 patients) of the phase I ivuxolimab trial. Among the approximately 50 dose-escalation patients, some 19 had hepatocellular carcinoma, around 15 melanoma, 9 renal cell carcinoma and 9 head and neck cancer. Peripheral TCRbeta sequencing was intended to test whether TCR sequence diversity was altered and clonal T-cell expansion was caused by ivuxolimab. Three dose-escalation patients achieved partial responses, one with hepatocellular carcinoma and two with cutaneous melanoma. Prior anti-PD-1, anti-PD-L1 or anti-CTLA-4 therapy was permitted, and 30% to 45% of dose-escalation patients had received checkpoint inhibitors.

From the germline V gene, CDR1 is KGHSH and CDR2 is LQKENI. The CDR3 spans 17 residues, from the cysteine through the phenylalanine. CDR3 DNA only is kept here, 51 bases in frame from base 1. After removal of 4 bases from V and 7 bases from J, the junction retains 11 bases not matched to a gene. What the research found in general, with its limitations: At doses from 0.1 to 3.0 mg/kg, clonal expansion was seen in both CD4+ and CD8+ blood T cells between baseline and week 6. After ivuxolimab, CD8+ T cells had more expanded clones than CD4+ T cells on average. The antigen specificity of the clonally expanded peripheral T cells was not determined. Low levels of normalized T-cell clonal expansion were also seen in some patients who did not respond. In partial responders in the 0.1-3.0 mg/kg groups, normalized peripheral clonal expansion was found to be among the lowest, especially among CD8+ T cells.

The receptor was isolated from an adult with an advanced solid tumor such as melanoma, head and neck, liver or kidney cancer. The specimen comprised CD4+ or CD8+ T cells sorted from blood, sampled in a trial of the OX40 agonist ivuxolimab. The V and J genes are TRBV18 and TRBJ2-1; TRBD1 aligns with 12 central bases. The sequenced DNA: TGTGCCAGCTCACGAAAGCCGGGACAGGGGGCGCGAAATGAGCAGTTCTTC. Its protein is CASSRKPGQGARNEQFF.